This T cell receptor (beta chain) was retrieved from a study of blood T cell repertoires in COVID-19. Study information: Sites in the United States, Italy and Spain provided acute and convalescent COVID-19 samples. T cells, B-cell-depleted T cells, or PBMCs supplied cDNA or gDNA.

In the original analysis: Estimates of nucleated cell counts were drawn from the amplification of reference gene primers. Profiled with immunoSEQ multiplex PCR; TCRdb holds only in-frame clones, not every one. V and J calls plus clone size are reproduced from that table; the DNA served to infer D and trimming. Altogether under 200,000 clones are present, over 70% being singletons, with the ten largest covering less than 20%. The CDR3 has 17 residues. V dropped 6 bases and J dropped 1; count of bases not matched to a gene: 9. Germline CDR1 reads ENHRY; CDR2 reads SYGVKD. The chain uses TRBV10-3 and TRBJ1-3; 10 bases are shared with TRBD1. The sequencing sample was made of peripheral blood. The origin of this receptor is a woman in her 70s who had recovered from COVID-19. The CDR3 loop reads CAIRPTGGLNSGNTIYF. The CDR3 DNA sequence: TGTGCCATCAGGCCGACAGGGGGCTTAAATTCTGGAAACACCATATATTTT.